This entry lists 10 T cell receptor beta chains sequenced from one sample in a study of T cell repertoires in cytomegalovirus infection. TCRdb re-analysed the reads in MiXCR, keeping a single row per CDR3 protein. The sample holds approximately 500,000 distinct CDR3 sequences; 16% are singletons and the top ten take 20% to 30%. The sequencing sample was made of CD8+ T cells from PBMCs. These receptors all come from a human donor in good health (CMV status not recorded). Some clones in this sample may be carry-over from other donors' samples.

The chain combines TRBV15 with TRBJ2-1, with 7 nucleotides matching TRBD2. Germline CDR1 LNHNV, CDR2 YYDKDF (reference sequence). J gave up 3 bases and V 4 bases, and 12 bases lay outside the gene matches. The CDR3 consists of 17 residues. The CDR3 here is CATSISTGTTYYNEQFF. The CDR3 DNA is TGTGCCACCAGCATATCAACCGGGACTACCTACTACAATGAGCAGTTCTTC.

In this sample, this clonotype turned up a few times. CDR3 sequence: CASSYSGTGDKYSGNTIYF. As DNA, the CDR3 is TGTGCCAGCAGTTACTCCGGGACAGGCGATAAATACTCTGGAAACACCATATATTTT. The chain couples TRBV6-5 to TRBJ1-3; TRBD1 matches at 8 bases. This CDR3 has 19 amino acids. CDR1 and CDR2 from the germline V gene are MNHEY and SVGAGI. With 0 bases clipped from V and 0 bases from J, the junction kept 10 bases outside the gene matches.

Ten or more counts support this clonotype. The chain uses TRBV11-3 and TRBJ2-3, with D tentatively TRBD1 or TRBD2 (6 bases each). Trimming left V 3 bases short and J 1 base short, with 11 bases between. The CDR3 has 15 amino acids. Germline CDR1 and CDR2: SGHNT and YENEEA. The CDR3 region is CASSFTGAGTDTQYF. The CDR3 DNA is TGTGCCAGCAGCTTTACGGGGGCTGGCACAGATACGCAGTATTTT.

The rearrangement joins TRBV3-1 to TRBJ2-7, with 7 bases identical to TRBD1. Germline loops: CDR1 LGHDT, CDR2 YNNKEL (reference sequence). Trimming cost V 1 base and J 10 bases; bases outside gene matches: 10. This CDR3 has 14 residues. CDR3 nucleotide sequence: TGTGCCAGCAGCCAAGGTGAGCGAGGGGGCGAACAGTACTTC. Translation: CASSQGERGGEQYF.

At least ten counts were recorded for this clonotype. The chain has TRBV24-1 and TRBJ2-2; D gene uncertain. The CDR3 extends over 16 amino acids. The germline CDR1 and CDR2 sequences are KGHDR and SFDVKD. Trimming removed 4 bases at V and 3 bases at J, with 14 bases between. The CDR3, as DNA: TGTGCCACCAGTGACCCCTCGCCAGATCACACCGGGGAGCTGTTTTTT. This encodes CATSDPSPDHTGELFF.

V is TRBV6-5 and J is TRBJ2-5, with D perhaps TRBD1 or TRBD2 (5 bases each). This CDR3 has 12 residues. The germline V and J ends were trimmed by 5 bases and 6 bases, with 10 bases remaining between them. The germline CDR1 and CDR2 sequences are MNHEY and SVGAGI. CDR3 protein: CASSGTLQTQYF. DNA of the CDR3: TGTGCCAGCAGTGGGACCCTACAGACCCAGTACTTC.

This clonotype was seen only a few times. The chain joins TRBV19 to TRBJ2-2, with a possible D match to TRBD2 (6 bases). Trimming cost V 4 bases and J 2 bases, with 11 bases left between them. Germline loops: CDR1 LNHDA, CDR2 SQIVND (reference sequence). The CDR3 spans 15 residues. CDR3 loop: CASSTGTPNTGELFF. CDR3 in DNA: TGTGCCAGTAGTACCGGGACTCCAAACACCGGGGAGCTGTTTTTT.

The chain carries TRBV10-2 and TRBJ2-4; either TRBD1 or TRBD2 may fit D (5 bases each). V was trimmed by 1 base and J by 0 bases, leaving 22 bases between them. The germline V gene encodes CDR1 WSHSY and CDR2 SAAADI. The CDR3 has 20 amino acids. CDR3 sequence: CASSELWDPPLAKAKNIQYF. CDR3 nucleotide sequence: TGCGCCAGCAGTGAGTTGTGGGACCCGCCATTAGCAAAAGCCAAAAACATTCAGTACTTC.

This clonotype was recorded a few times. Given the absence of the conserved phenylalanine or tryptophan at the CDR3 end, a read error is likely. The V gene is TRBV7-9, the J gene TRBJ2-1; TRBD2 agrees at 8 bases. Germline V gene lookup returns CDR1 SEHNR and CDR2 FQNEAQ (reference sequence). The CDR3 consists of 17 residues. With 5 bases clipped from V and 5 bases from J, the junction kept 14 bases outside the gene matches. The CDR3 reads CASSPRLPGLGDNEQFL. CDR3 nucleotides: TGTGCCAGCAGCCCGCGACTCCCGGGACTAGGAGACAATGAGCAGTTCCTC.

This clonotype was seen at least ten times. The chain employs TRBV28 and TRBJ2-4; D call uncertain. V was pared by 2 bases and J by 0 bases, with 11 bases between. The CDR3 covers 16 residues. Germline V gives CDR1 MDHEN, CDR2 SYDVKM. CDR3 coding DNA: TGTGCCAGCAGTTTAAATAACCCCCTAGCCAAAAACATTCAGTACTTC. Protein: CASSLNNPLAKNIQYF. The entire variable domain, with the rest obtained from reference TRBV28 and TRBJ2-4, is as follows: DVKVTQSSRYLVKRTGEKVFLECVQDMDHENMFWYRQDPGLGLRLIYFSYDVKMKEKGDIPEGYSVSREKKERFSLILESASTNQTSMYLCASSLNNPLAKNIQYFGAGTRLSVL.